A selection of T cell receptor beta chains follows, all from one sample in a study of blood T cell repertoires in COVID-19. Only in-frame clones appear in the TCRdb table, and some are missing; sequencing was by immunoSEQ multiplex PCR. Here the sample spans 220,000 or so clones, approximately 86% being singletons. Sequencing was performed on peripheral blood. Receptor source: a woman between 45 and 60 years old with COVID-19, enrolled during active disease. The CDR3 runs from the conserved cysteine through the conserved F or W. A D gene is named only where the DNA matches it firmly. Rows give clone size only sometimes, using once, few, many, or a class for an expanded clone.

v_call,clone_size,j_call,d_call,cdr3_nt,cdr3_aa
TRBV29-1,.,TRBJ1-1,.,TGCAGCGTTGACTTGACAGGGAACACTGAAGCTTTCTTT,CSVDLTGNTEAFF
TRBV5-1,.,TRBJ2-2,.,TGCGCCAGCTCCCTCCTTAGCATCTCCGGGGAGCTGTTTTTT,CASSLLSISGELFF
TRBV7-9,few,TRBJ2-4,.,TGTGCCAGCAGCTTCCCCGGGTGGGACATTCAGTACTTC,CASSFPGWDIQYF
TRBV6-5,.,TRBJ2-1,TRBD1,TGTGCCAGCAGTTACTCGTTACAGGGGACAAGGAATGAGCAGTTCTTC,CASSYSLQGTRNEQFF
TRBV11-3,.,TRBJ2-7,TRBD1,TGTGCCAGCAGCGTCCTGACAGGGGCGAGAGACGAGCAGTACTTC,CASSVLTGARDEQYF
TRBV10-3,.,TRBJ2-7,.,TGTGCCATCAGGACAGAATATACCTACGAGCAGTACTTC,CAIRTEYTYEQYF
TRBV11-2,once,TRBJ2-1,TRBD2,TGTGCCAGCAGCTTAAACTTGAGAGTAGCGGGGGGGCGGAATGAGCAGTTCTTC,CASSLNLRVAGGRNEQFF
TRBV7-9,few,TRBJ1-5,.,TGTGCCAGCAGCTTAGGACTTCAGCCCCAGCATTTT,CASSLGLQPQHF
TRBV4-3,.,TRBJ1-6,.,TGCGCCAGCAGCCAAGATACCAGGCAGGGAGGATCACCCCTCCACTTT,CASSQDTRQGGSPLHF
TRBV5-1,.,TRBJ2-5,TRBD1,TGCGCCAGCAGTCTCCAGGGGGCAGAGACCCAGTACTTC,CASSLQGAETQYF
TRBV6-4,.,TRBJ2-3,TRBD2,TGTGCCGGGACACAATCTAGCGGGGGGGTCCCAGATACGCAGTATTTT,CAGTQSSGGVPDTQYF
TRBV18,.,TRBJ1-2,TRBD1,TGTGCCAGCTCACCCCGGCTGGGGAGACCGGGACAGGGGGCAAACTATGGCTACACCTTC,CASSPRLGRPGQGANYGYTF
TRBV5-4,.,TRBJ2-1,TRBD1,TGTGCCAGCAGCTCGGGACAGGGCACCTACAATGAGCAGTTCTTC,CASSSGQGTYNEQFF
TRBV28,.,TRBJ1-2,TRBD1,TGTGCCAGCAGTTTACCAGGGGGAGTTAACTATGGCTACACCTTC,CASSLPGGVNYGYTF
TRBV2,.,TRBJ1-6,.,TGTGCCAGCAGTGAGAAACAGGTCCCGTATAATTCACCCCTCCACTTT,CASSEKQVPYNSPLHF